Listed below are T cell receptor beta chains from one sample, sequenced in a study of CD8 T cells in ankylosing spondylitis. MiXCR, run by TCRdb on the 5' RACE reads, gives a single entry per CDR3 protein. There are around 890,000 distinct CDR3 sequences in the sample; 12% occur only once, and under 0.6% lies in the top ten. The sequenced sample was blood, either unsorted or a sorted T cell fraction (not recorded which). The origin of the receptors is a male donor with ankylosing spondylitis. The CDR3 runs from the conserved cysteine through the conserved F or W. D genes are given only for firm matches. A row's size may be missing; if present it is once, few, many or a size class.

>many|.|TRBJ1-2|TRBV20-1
CSARGRTEGYTF
TGCAGTGCTAGAGGACGGACCGAAGGCTACACCTTC
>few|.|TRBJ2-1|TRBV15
CATSRAPLVGEQFF
TGTGCCACCAGCAGAGCCCCGCTCGTCGGTGAGCAGTTCTTC
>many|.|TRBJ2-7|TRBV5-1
CASSSRDSYSYEQYF
TGCGCCAGCAGTTCCCGGGACTCCTACTCCTACGAGCAGTACTTC
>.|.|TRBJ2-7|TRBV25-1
CASSEFGTQGRGNEQYF
TGTGCCAGCAGTGAATTCGGTACTCAGGGGAGGGGGAACGAGCAGTACTTC
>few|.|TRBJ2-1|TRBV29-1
CSVYVVEGRSYNEQFF
TGCAGCGTGTATGTCGTGGAGGGTAGGTCCTACAATGAGCAGTTCTTC
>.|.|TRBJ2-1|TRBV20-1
CSARGPRGYNEQFF
TGCAGTGCTAGAGGCCCTAGGGGGTACAATGAGCAGTTCTTC
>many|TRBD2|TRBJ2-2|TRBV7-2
CASSTGLAGTGELFF
TGTGCCAGCAGCACAGGACTAGCGGGCACCGGGGAGCTGTTTTTT
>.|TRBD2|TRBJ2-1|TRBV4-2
CASSQLILAGDDYNEQFF
TGTGCCAGCAGCCAACTCATTCTAGCGGGGGACGACTACAATGAGCAGTTCTTC
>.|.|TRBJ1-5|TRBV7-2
CASSSERNQPQHF
TGTGCCAGCAGCTCCGAGAGAAATCAGCCCCAGCATTTT
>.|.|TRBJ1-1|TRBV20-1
CSARTTPGRWSFF
TGCAGTGCTCGTACCACGCCCGGCAGGTGGTCTTTCTTT
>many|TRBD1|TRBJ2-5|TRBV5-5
CASSLRTGTETQYF
TGTGCCAGCAGCCTAAGGACAGGGACCGAGACCCAGTACTTC
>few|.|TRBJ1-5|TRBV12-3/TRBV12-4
CACCPFIPGGRSSNQPQHF
TGTGCCTGCTGTCCATTCATACCCGGAGGGCGGTCGAGCAATCAGCCCCAGCATTTT
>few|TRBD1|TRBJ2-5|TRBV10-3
CASRQGEASETQYF
TGTGCCAGCCGACAGGGGGAAGCGTCAGAGACCCAGTACTTC
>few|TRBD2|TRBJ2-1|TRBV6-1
CASRALAGLVYNEQFF
TGTGCCAGCAGGGCACTAGCGGGATTGGTCTACAATGAGCAGTTCTTC
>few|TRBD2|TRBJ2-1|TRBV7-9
CASSLAGRTYNEQFF
TGTGCCAGCAGCTTAGCCGGGAGGACCTACAATGAGCAGTTCTTC
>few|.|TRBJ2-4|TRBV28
CASSLGGAPGKNIQYF
TGTGCCAGCAGTTTAGGAGGGGCGCCAGGCAAAAACATTCAGTACTTC
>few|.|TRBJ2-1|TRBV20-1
CSAKIPVVGFYNEQFF
TGCAGTGCTAAAATTCCTGTGGTGGGGTTCTACAATGAGCAGTTCTTC
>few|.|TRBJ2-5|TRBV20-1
CSASSTGYGETQYF
TGCAGTGCGAGCTCAACAGGGTACGGAGAGACCCAGTACTTC
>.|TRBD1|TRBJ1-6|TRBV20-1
CSAQGGVNSPLHF
TGCAGTGCGCAGGGGGGGGTGAATTCACCCCTCCACTTT
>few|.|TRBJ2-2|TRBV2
CASSEVGADGELFF
TGTGCCAGCAGTGAGGTGGGGGCGGACGGGGAGCTGTTTTTT
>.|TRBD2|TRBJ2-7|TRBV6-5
CASSNEGGSSYEQYF
TGTGCCAGCAGTAACGAGGGAGGGAGCTCCTACGAGCAGTACTTC
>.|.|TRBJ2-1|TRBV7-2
CASSLGPGRGQFF
TGTGCCAGCAGCTTAGGTCCGGGCAGGGGGCAGTTCTTC
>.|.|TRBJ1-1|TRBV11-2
CASSRQFNTEAFF
TGTGCCAGCAGTCGACAGTTTAACACTGAAGCTTTCTTT
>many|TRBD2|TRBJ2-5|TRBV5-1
CASSRLAGQETQYF
TGCGCCAGCAGCCGGCTAGCGGGGCAAGAGACCCAGTACTTC
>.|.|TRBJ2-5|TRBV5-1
CASSLAGSREETQYF
TGCGCTAGCAGCTTGGCTGGGTCCAGGGAAGAGACCCAGTACTTC
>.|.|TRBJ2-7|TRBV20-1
CSASWAEFYEQYF
TGCAGTGCTAGTTGGGCAGAATTTTACGAGCAGTACTTC
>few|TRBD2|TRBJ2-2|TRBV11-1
CASSLPVTSGGDEGGTGELFF
TGTGCCAGCAGCTTACCTGTGACTAGCGGGGGTGACGAAGGTGGGACCGGGGAGCTGTTTTTT
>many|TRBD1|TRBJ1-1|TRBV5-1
CASSRGQGVTEAFF
TGCGCCAGCAGCCGAGGACAGGGGGTTACTGAAGCTTTCTTT
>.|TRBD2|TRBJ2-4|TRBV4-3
CASSLGLAGGDIQYF
TGCGCCAGCAGCCTGGGACTAGCGGGAGGGGACATTCAGTACTTC
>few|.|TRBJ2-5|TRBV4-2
CASSQRGSRAQETQYF
TGTGCCAGCAGCCAAAGGGGGTCGCGGGCTCAAGAGACCCAGTACTTC
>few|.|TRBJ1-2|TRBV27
CASSLSGIEDYGYTF
TGTGCCAGCAGTTTATCAGGGATTGAGGACTATGGCTACACCTTC
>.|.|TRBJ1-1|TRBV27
CASSGGVRGTEAFF
TGTGCCAGCAGTGGTGGGGTCAGGGGCACTGAAGCTTTCTTT
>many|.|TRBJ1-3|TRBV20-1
CSAPLAGNTIYF
TGCAGTGCCCCGCTTGCTGGAAACACCATATATTTT
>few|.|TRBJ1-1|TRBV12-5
CASGLGMGGDTEAFF
TGTGCTAGTGGTTTGGGGATGGGAGGGGACACTGAAGCTTTCTTT
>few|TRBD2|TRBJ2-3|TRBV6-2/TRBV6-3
CASNPSGGRRFTDTQYF
TGTGCCAGCAACCCCTCCGGCGGGAGGAGGTTCACAGATACGCAGTATTTT
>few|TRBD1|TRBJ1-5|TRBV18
CASSQRGTENQPQHF
TGTGCCAGCTCACAACGTGGGACAGAGAATCAGCCCCAGCATTTT
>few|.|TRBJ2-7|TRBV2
CASSEEAGGPYEQYF
TGTGCCAGCAGTGAAGAAGCGGGCGGTCCCTACGAGCAGTACTTC
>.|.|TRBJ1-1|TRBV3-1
CASSQGGTAEAFF
TGTGCCAGCAGCCAAGGAGGGACCGCTGAAGCTTTCTTT
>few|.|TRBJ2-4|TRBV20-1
CSAPRIGQAKNIQYF
TGCAGTGCACCCCGGATTGGTCAAGCCAAAAACATTCAGTACTTC
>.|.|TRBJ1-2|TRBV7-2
CVAGYQSYGYTF
TGTGTCGCGGGGTACCAAAGCTATGGCTACACCTTC
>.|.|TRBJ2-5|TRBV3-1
CASSQLGLQETQYF
TGTGCCAGCAGCCAGTTGGGCCTACAAGAGACCCAGTACTTC
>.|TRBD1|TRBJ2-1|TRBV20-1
CSAIEGASSYNEQFF
TGCAGTGCCATAGAGGGGGCTAGTTCCTACAATGAGCAGTTCTTC
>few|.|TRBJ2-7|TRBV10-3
CAISPGTVTYEQYF
TGTGCCATCAGTCCCGGGACTGTCACCTACGAGCAGTACTTC
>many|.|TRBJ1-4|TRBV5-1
CASSSRRATNEKLFF
TGCGCCAGCAGCTCCAGACGGGCAACTAATGAAAAACTGTTTTTT
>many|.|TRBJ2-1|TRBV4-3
CASSPHEGNEQFF
TGCGCCAGCAGCCCTCACGAGGGGAATGAGCAGTTCTTC
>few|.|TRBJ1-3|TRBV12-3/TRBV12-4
CASSPGWGTGMVGNTIYF
TGTGCCAGCAGTCCGGGTTGGGGAACAGGGATGGTTGGAAACACCATATATTTT
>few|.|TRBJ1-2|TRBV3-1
CASSQGRVGGYTF
TGTGCCAGCAGCCAAGGGAGAGTGGGTGGCTACACCTTC
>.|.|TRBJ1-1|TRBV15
CATSRDLGVGTEAFF
TGTGCCACCAGCAGAGATCTAGGGGTTGGGACTGAAGCTTTCTTT
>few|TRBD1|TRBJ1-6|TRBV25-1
CASSEFGQGGSPLHF
TGTGCCAGCAGTGAATTTGGACAGGGTGGTTCACCCCTCCACTTT
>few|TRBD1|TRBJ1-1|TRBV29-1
CSAAQGYDTEAFF
TGCAGCGCCGCACAGGGGTATGATACTGAAGCTTTCTTT
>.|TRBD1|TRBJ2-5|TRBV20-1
CSATGTGKETQYF
TGCAGTGCTACCGGGACAGGGAAAGAGACCCAGTACTTC
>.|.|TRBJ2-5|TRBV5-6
CASTLDRLGGETQYF
TGTGCCAGCACCTTGGACAGGCTCGGGGGAGAGACCCAGTACTTC